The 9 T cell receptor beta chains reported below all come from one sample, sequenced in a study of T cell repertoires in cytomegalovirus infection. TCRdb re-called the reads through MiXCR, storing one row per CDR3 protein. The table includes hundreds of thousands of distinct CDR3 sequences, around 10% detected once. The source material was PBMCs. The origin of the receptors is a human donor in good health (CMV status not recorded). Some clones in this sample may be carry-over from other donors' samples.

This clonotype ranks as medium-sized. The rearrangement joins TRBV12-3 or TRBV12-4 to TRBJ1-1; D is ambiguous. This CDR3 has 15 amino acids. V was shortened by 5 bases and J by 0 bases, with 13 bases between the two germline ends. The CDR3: CASSPSGEMNTEAFF. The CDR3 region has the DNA TGTGCCAGCAGTCCGTCCGGAGAGATGAACACTGAAGCTTTCTTT.

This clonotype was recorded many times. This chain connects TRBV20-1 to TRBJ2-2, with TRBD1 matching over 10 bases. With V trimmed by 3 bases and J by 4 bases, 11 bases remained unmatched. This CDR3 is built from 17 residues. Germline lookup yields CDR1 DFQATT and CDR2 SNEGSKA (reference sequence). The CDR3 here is CSASSRTGGASTGELFF. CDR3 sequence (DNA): TGCAGTGCTAGTTCTAGGACAGGGGGAGCGAGCACCGGGGAGCTGTTTTTT.

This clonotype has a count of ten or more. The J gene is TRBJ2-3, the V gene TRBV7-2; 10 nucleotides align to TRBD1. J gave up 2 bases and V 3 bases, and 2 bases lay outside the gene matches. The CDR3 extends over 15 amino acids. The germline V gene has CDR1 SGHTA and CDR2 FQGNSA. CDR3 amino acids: CASSLGQGLTDTQYF. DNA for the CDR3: TGTGCCAGCAGCTTGGGACAGGGGCTCACAGATACGCAGTATTTT.

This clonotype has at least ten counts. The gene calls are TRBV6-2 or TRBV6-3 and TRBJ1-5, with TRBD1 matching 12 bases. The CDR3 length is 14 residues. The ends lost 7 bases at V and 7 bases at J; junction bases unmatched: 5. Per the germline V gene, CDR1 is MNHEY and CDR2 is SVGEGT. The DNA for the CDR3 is TGTGCCAGCACCGGGACAGGGGGCTTACAGCCCCAGCATTTT. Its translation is CASTGTGGLQPQHF.

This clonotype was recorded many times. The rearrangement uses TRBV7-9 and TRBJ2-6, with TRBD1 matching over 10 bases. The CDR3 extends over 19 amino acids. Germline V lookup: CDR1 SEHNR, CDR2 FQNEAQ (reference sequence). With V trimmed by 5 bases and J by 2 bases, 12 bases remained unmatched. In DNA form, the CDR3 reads TGTGCCAGCAGCCCCGGGACAGGGGTCCGAGAAGCTGGGGCCAACGTCCTGACTTTC. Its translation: CASSPGTGVREAGANVLTF.

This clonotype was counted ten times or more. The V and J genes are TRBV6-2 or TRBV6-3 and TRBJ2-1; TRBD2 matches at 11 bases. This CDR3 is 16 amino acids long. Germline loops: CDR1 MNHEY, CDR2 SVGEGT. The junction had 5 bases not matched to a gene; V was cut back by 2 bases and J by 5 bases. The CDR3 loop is CASSYTSGRLNNEQFF. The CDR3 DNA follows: TGTGCCAGCAGTTACACTAGCGGGAGACTAAACAATGAGCAGTTCTTC.

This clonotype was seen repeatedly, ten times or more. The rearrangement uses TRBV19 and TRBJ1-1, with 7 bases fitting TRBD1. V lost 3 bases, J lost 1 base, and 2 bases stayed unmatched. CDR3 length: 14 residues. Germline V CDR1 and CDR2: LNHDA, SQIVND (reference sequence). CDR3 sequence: CASSMGTENTEAFF. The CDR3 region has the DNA TGTGCCAGTAGTATGGGGACAGAGAACACTGAAGCTTTCTTT. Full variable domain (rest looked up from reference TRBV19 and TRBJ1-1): DGGITQSPKYLFRKEGQNVTLSCEQNLNHDAMYWYRQDPGQGLRLIYYSQIVNDFQKGDIAEGYSVSREKKESFPLTVTSAQKNPTAFYLCASSMGTENTEAFFGQGTRLTVV.

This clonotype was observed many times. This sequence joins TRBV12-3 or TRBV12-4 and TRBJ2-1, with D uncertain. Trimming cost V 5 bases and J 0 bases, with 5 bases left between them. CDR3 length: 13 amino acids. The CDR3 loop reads CASSPNSYNEQFF. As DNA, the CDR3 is TGTGCCAGCAGTCCCAACTCCTACAATGAGCAGTTCTTC.

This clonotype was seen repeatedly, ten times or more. The CDR3 region is CASIGGGSQPQHF. For the CDR3, the DNA is TGTGCCAGCATTGGGGGGGGGAGTCAGCCCCAGCATTTT. The chain carries TRBV6-1 and TRBJ1-5, with TRBD1 as a possible D gene (5 bases). CDR1 MNHNS and CDR2 SASEGT come from the germline V gene. Trimming stripped 7 bases from V and 6 bases from J, with 13 bases between. The length of the CDR3 is 13 residues.